This T cell receptor beta chain was sequenced in a study of T cell responses to AZD1222 COVID-19 vaccine. Across the whole study: Second doses were pooled across both intervals (about 4 or about 12 weeks).

Germline CDR1 is KGHSH and CDR2 is LQKENI. The CDR3 is made up of 14 amino acids. The trim removed 3 bases at V and 6 bases at J, leaving 5 bases unmatched. Here immunoSEQ multiplex PCR was the method, and the copy in TCRdb shows in-frame clones only, minus some. The table lists some 150,000 clones, around 85% of them singletons. The chain has TRBV18 and TRBJ2-4; 7 bases fit TRBD1. The origin of this receptor is an adult in good health. The source was peripheral blood, collected on day 0 of AZD1222 vaccination. In DNA form, the CDR3 reads TGTGCCAGCTCACCGGGGGCAGGGGGAAACATTCAGTACTTC. It codes for CASSPGAGGNIQYF.